This T cell receptor (beta chain) appears in the sequencing data of a study of Ad26.COV2.S vaccination and SARS-CoV-2 variants. Study conclusions and caveats: Vaccinees displayed broader spike-specific TCR repertoires than placebo recipients. Placebo recipients and vaccine recipients were similar in non-spike TCR breadth.

The data were produced by immunoSEQ multiplex PCR, yet TCRdb's version contains in-frame clones alone and is incomplete. The profile shows roughly 400,000 clones, 90% of them singletons. With 5 bases removed from V and 4 bases from J, the gap between germline ends came to 17 bases. There are 16 residues in the CDR3. Germline V CDR1 and CDR2: SEHNR, FQNEAQ (reference sequence). Concerning this clone itself: Its antigen is unknown.

Treatment denoted: approximately 18 received Ad26.COV2.S at low or high dose, single or two shots; several received placebo; per-sample allocation not given. Sample collection was performed on day 63 after the first vaccine or placebo injection. This TCR was sampled from a person aged 18 to 65 who received the Ad26.COV2.S COVID-19 vaccine or a placebo. Sequences were derived from peripheral blood, sampled in a trial of Ad26.COV2.S vaccine versus placebo. The V gene is TRBV7-9, the J gene TRBJ2-2, with D tentatively TRBD2 (6 bases). The CDR3 reads CASSPSAGISTGELFF. Here the CDR3 DNA reads TGTGCCAGCAGCCCCTCCGCGGGGATCAGCACCGGGGAGCTGTTTTTT.